What follows are 28 T cell receptor beta chains derived from one specimen sequenced in a study of T-cell memory formation after mild COVID-19 (dated by TCRdb to the early 2020s). Library preparation employed 5' RACE. The instrument given in TCRdb is Illumina NovaSeq 6000. TCRdb handled the public reads itself, with Q25 trimming in fastp and clone calling in MiXCR, and kept productive beta chains. Each entry merges the rows of one CDR3 protein and shows their most common DNA and genes. The sample table holds more than 400,000 distinct CDR3 sequences, of which approximately 18% were seen once. The top ten clones comprise about 12% of the sample. Sequencing was performed on PBMCs or a T cell subset sorted from them (not recorded which). The receptors were gathered from an adult woman who had mild COVID-19 (a few samples of this study predate the infection). The sample titles of this study are shuffled in the database, so cell type and time point are left out; the donor was told from shared clones.

This clonotype was picked up a small number of times. The genes are TRBV29-1 and TRBJ2-5; 8 bases match TRBD1. Trimming cost V 5 bases and J 6 bases; bases outside gene matches: 8. The CDR3 runs 13 residues. Germline V gives CDR1 SQVTM, CDR2 ANQGSEA. In DNA, the CDR3 is TGCAGCGTTCGTGCAGGGGGCCGGCAGACCCAGTACTTC. Its protein product is CSVRAGGRQTQYF.

V and J are TRBV7-8 and TRBJ1-1; D not certain. The CDR3 contains 14 residues. V lost 1 base and J 1 base, leaving 7 bases between the germline ends. Germline V gene lookup returns CDR1 SGHVS and CDR2 FQNEAQ. The CDR3 is CASSLEQTNTEAFF. For the CDR3, the DNA is TGTGCCAGCAGCTTAGAGCAGACGAACACTGAAGCTTTCTTT.

This chain joins TRBV30 and TRBJ2-7; TRBD2 matches at 11 bases. The CDR3 contains 13 residues. Trimming cost V 7 bases and J 4 bases; bases outside gene matches: 6. The germline gives CDR1 GTSNPN, CDR2 SVGIG (reference sequence). CDR3 sequence reads: CASGTSGLYEQYF. CDR3 nucleotides: TGTGCCTCCGGGACTAGCGGTTTGTACGAGCAGTACTTC.

The chain is built from TRBV5-1 and TRBJ2-5; the D gene is possibly TRBD2 (5 bases). V was pared by 4 bases and J by 0 bases, with 10 bases between. The CDR3 sequence is 14 residues long. Germline V gene lookup returns CDR1 SGHRS and CDR2 YFSETQ. The CDR3 protein is CASSGGSYQETQYF. The CDR3 DNA follows: TGCGCCAGCAGCGGAGGATCGTACCAAGAGACCCAGTACTTC.

The V and J genes are TRBV10-3 and TRBJ1-1, with TRBD1 identical over 10 bases. V shed 4 bases, J shed 4 bases, and the junction held 6 bases outside the gene matches. This CDR3 has 15 amino acids. In germline, CDR1 is ENHRY, CDR2 SYGVKD. Here the CDR3 reads CAISGDRGLSTEAFF. CDR3 DNA sequence: TGTGCCATCAGTGGGGACAGGGGTTTGAGCACTGAAGCTTTCTTT.

The chain has TRBV9 and TRBJ2-7, with D perhaps being TRBD1 or TRBD2 (7 bases each). CDR1 and CDR2 (germline): SGDLS, YYNGEE. The length of the CDR3 is 16 residues. Trimming left V 3 bases short and J 3 bases short, with 19 bases between. CDR3 sequence reads: CASSALDRDYIYEQYF. In DNA form, the CDR3 reads TGTGCCAGCAGCGCCCTAGACAGGGACTATATCTACGAGCAGTACTTC. The full variable domain, with the rest looked up from reference TRBV9 and TRBJ2-7, is DSGVTQTPKHLITATGQRVTLRCSPRSGDLSVYWYQQSLDQGLQFLIQYYNGEERAKGNILERFSAQQFPDLHSELNLSSLELGDSALYFCASSALDRDYIYEQYFGPGTRLTVT.

This clonotype has a handful of counts. The rearrangement links TRBV7-6 to TRBJ2-3, with D possibly TRBD2 on 6 matching bases. This CDR3 has 16 amino acids. V was shortened by 2 bases and J by 0 bases, with 12 bases between the two germline ends. The germline V gene has CDR1 SGHVS and CDR2 FNYEAQ. The CDR3 region is CASSLLGGGSTDTQYF. The CDR3 bases are TGTGCCAGCAGCTTATTGGGGGGAGGCAGCACAGATACGCAGTATTTT.

This clonotype was observed at least ten times. The junction shows a germline mismatch at one end, possibly a read error. The chain recombines TRBV7-7 with TRBJ2-7, with 10 positions matching TRBD1. CDR1 is SSHAT and CDR2 is FNYEAQ in the germline V gene (reference sequence). This CDR3 has 15 amino acids. DNA for the CDR3: TGTGCTAGCAGCTTCGGACAGGGGGATTCCTACGAGCAGTACTTC. It encodes CASSFGQGDSYEQYF.

This clonotype has only a few counts. CDR3 protein: CASSQLRGKNTEAFF. CDR3 DNA: TGCGCCAGCAGCCAACTCAGGGGCAAGAACACTGAAGCTTTCTTT. This chain connects TRBV4-1 to TRBJ1-1, with D tentatively TRBD1 (6 bases). Germline CDR1 is MGHRA and CDR2 is YSYEKL. The CDR3 has 15 residues. V was trimmed by 2 bases and J by 1 base, leaving 11 bases between them.

This chain connects TRBV5-1 to TRBJ2-1, with 11 positions matching TRBD2. The CDR3 is 15 residues long. After removal of 0 bases from V and 14 bases from J, the junction contained 10 bases not matched to a gene. Germline V gene sequence: CDR1 SGHRS, CDR2 YFSETQ. The CDR3 nucleotides read TGCGCCAGCAGCTTGGATAGCGGGGGGGTTATTAGGAAGTTCTTC. This gives the protein CASSLDSGGVIRKFF. Full variable domain (rest looked up from reference TRBV5-1 and TRBJ2-1): KAGVTQTPRYLIKTRGQQVTLSCSPISGHRSVSWYQQTPGQGLQFLFEYFSETQRNKGNFPGRFSGRQFSNSRSEMNVSTLELGDSALYLCASSLDSGGVIRKFFGPGTRLTVL.

The chain couples TRBV4-1 to TRBJ2-2; D not certain. Between the trimmed V and J ends, which lost 2 bases and 2 bases, there was a span of 12 bases. CDR1 MGHRA and CDR2 YSYEKL come from the germline V gene. The length of the CDR3 is 16 residues. The DNA of the CDR3 is TGCGCCAGCAGCCAAAGGGTAGTACCTAACACCGGGGAGCTGTTTTTT. This codes for CASSQRVVPNTGELFF.

This clonotype was seen ten or more times. J is TRBJ1-2 and V is TRBV10-3; possibly TRBD1 for D (6 bases). CDR1 is ENHRY, CDR2 SYGVKD, per germline. V lost 1 base, J lost 0 bases, and 9 bases lay in between. This CDR3 is built from 15 residues. CDR3 DNA: TGTGCCATCAGTGAGTTCGGGACAACTAACTATGGCTACACCTTC. Its protein product is CAISEFGTTNYGYTF.

V gene TRBV5-4 combines with J gene TRBJ2-3; D remains unclear. This CDR3 contains 17 residues. V was trimmed by 2 bases and J by 2 bases, leaving 18 bases between them. CDR1 and CDR2 (germline): SGHNT, YYREEE (reference sequence). The CDR3 here is CASSFRLSGYFTDTQYF. CDR3 sequence (DNA): TGTGCCAGCAGCTTTCGATTAAGTGGCTACTTCACAGATACGCAGTATTTT. The entire variable domain, with the rest obtained from reference TRBV5-4 and TRBJ2-3, is as follows: ETGVTQSPTHLIKTRGQQVTLRCSSQSGHNTVSWYQQALGQGPQFIFQYYREEENGRGNFPPRFSGLQFPNYSSELNVNALELDDSALYLCASSFRLSGYFTDTQYFGPGTRLTVL.

V gene TRBV20-1 combines with J gene TRBJ1-5; 8 bases are shared with TRBD1. V trimming: 5 bases; J trimming: 0 bases; junction bases outside the gene matches: 6. In germline, CDR1 is DFQATT, CDR2 SNEGSKA (reference sequence). The CDR3 runs 15 residues. This CDR3 reads CSAPPGQGSNQPQHF. CDR3 coding DNA: TGCAGTGCTCCGCCCGGACAGGGTAGCAATCAGCCCCAGCATTTT.

The sample holds a few counts of this clonotype. The rearrangement links TRBV7-9 to TRBJ1-1; TRBD1 matches 8 bases. The germline CDR1 and CDR2 sequences are SEHNR and FQNEAQ (reference sequence). This CDR3 is 16 amino acids long. Trimming took 6 bases from V and 1 from J; bases not matched to a gene: 10. The DNA of the CDR3 is TGTGCCAGCAGACCCCGAGCCGGGACAGGGAACACTGAAGCTTTCTTT. Amino acid sequence: CASRPRAGTGNTEAFF.

V gene TRBV11-2 combines with J gene TRBJ2-1; weak D call: TRBD2 (5 bases). Between the trimmed V and J ends, which lost 3 bases and 4 bases, there was a span of 13 bases. Germline V CDR1 and CDR2: SGHAT, FQNNGV. The CDR3 is 15 residues long. The CDR3 DNA sequence: TGTGCCAGCAGCTTCGGGAAAGTGGAATACAATGAGCAGTTCTTC. It is translated as CASSFGKVEYNEQFF. Together with reference TRBV11-2 and TRBJ2-1, the CDR3 gives the full variable domain: EAGVAQSPRYKIIEKRQSVAFWCNPISGHATLYWYQQILGQGPKLLIQFQNNGVVDDSQLPKDRFSAERLKGVDSTLKIQPAKLEDSAVYLCASSFGKVEYNEQFFGPGTRLTVL.

The gene calls are TRBV5-1 and TRBJ2-1; D may be TRBD2 (5 bases). CDR1 and CDR2 from the germline V gene are SGHRS and YFSETQ. V lost 1 base and J 2 bases, leaving 10 bases between the germline ends. This CDR3 has 15 residues. The CDR3 DNA is TGCGCCAGCAGCTTGTCAGCGGATCCCTACAATGAGCAGTTCTTC. It is translated as CASSLSADPYNEQFF.

This chain joins TRBV24-1 and TRBJ2-1; 14 bases agree with TRBD2. The CDR3 sequence is 18 residues long. The germline V gene has CDR1 KGHDR and CDR2 SFDVKD. After removal of 4 bases from V and 3 bases from J, the junction contained 7 bases not matched to a gene. DNA of the CDR3: TGTGCCACCAGTGACCCAGGGACTAGCGGGAGAGTCTACAATGAGCAGTTCTTC. It encodes CATSDPGTSGRVYNEQFF.

This clonotype was detected only a few times. V gene TRBV25-1 combines with J gene TRBJ2-1; D possibly corresponds to TRBD2 (6 bases). The germline V and J ends were trimmed by 6 bases and 7 bases, with 22 bases remaining between them. The germline V gene has CDR1 MGHDK and CDR2 SYGVNS. The CDR3 is 16 amino acids. CDR3 region: CASSDGVRRAGNEQFF. Here the CDR3 DNA reads TGTGCCAGCAGCGACGGGGTCCGGAGGGCCGGGAATGAGCAGTTCTTC. Supplemented by reference TRBV25-1 and TRBJ2-1, the full variable domain reads EADIYQTPRYLVIGTGKKITLECSQTMGHDKMYWYQQDPGMELHLIHYSYGVNSTEKGDLSSESTVSRIRTEHFPLTLESARPSHTSQYLCASSDGVRRAGNEQFFGPGTRLTVL.

The chain couples TRBV4-3 to TRBJ2-5; D gene unclear. Germline values: CDR1 LGHNA, CDR2 YSLEER. Deletions cut 0 bases from V and 2 bases from J, with 7 bases between. The CDR3 contains 14 residues. The CDR3 coding sequence is TGCGCCAGCAGCCAAGACACAGAACAAGAGACCCAGTACTTC. Translated: CASSQDTEQETQYF.

V and J are TRBV7-8 and TRBJ2-3; the D gene is possibly TRBD2 (5 bases). Germline V gene lookup returns CDR1 SGHVS and CDR2 FQNEAQ. V was cut by 1 base and J by 0 bases, with 17 bases left in between. The CDR3 consists of 18 residues. CDR3 sequence reads: CASSLDKEEVTSTDTQYF. In DNA form, the CDR3 reads TGTGCCAGCAGCTTAGACAAAGAGGAGGTTACTAGCACAGATACGCAGTATTTT.

This clonotype was found a few times. The chain uses TRBV29-1 and TRBJ2-7; a weak D match, TRBD2 (5 bases). V was clipped by 4 bases and J by 6 bases, with 16 bases between them. CDR1 is SQVTM, CDR2 ANQGSEA, per germline. This CDR3 has 13 amino acids. The CDR3 DNA reads as TGCAGCGTTGGGACTCCAGGACTGGGCGAGCAGTACTTC. Encoded protein: CSVGTPGLGEQYF.

The chain recombines TRBV10-3 with TRBJ2-3; a possible D gene is TRBD1 (6 bases). The V gene lost 0 bases and the J gene lost 6 bases, with 19 bases spanning the gap. This CDR3 comprises 17 residues. Germline V CDR1 and CDR2: ENHRY, SYGVKD. The CDR3 is CAISESQGNRHGDTQYF. In DNA, the CDR3 is TGTGCCATCAGTGAGTCTCAGGGGAACCGACATGGCGATACGCAGTATTTT.

This chain joins TRBV12-3 or TRBV12-4 and TRBJ1-5; 7 bases are shared with TRBD1. The CDR3 loop spans 16 amino acids. V lost 1 base, J lost 4 bases, and 7 bases stayed unmatched. The CDR3 loop is CASSLDRGVKNQPQHF. CDR3 in DNA: TGTGCCAGCAGTTTAGACAGGGGCGTGAAAAATCAGCCCCAGCATTTT.

The genes are TRBV3-1 and TRBJ1-5; the match to TRBD1 covers 10 bases. Germline V gene sequence: CDR1 LGHDT, CDR2 YNNKEL (reference sequence). CDR3 length: 14 amino acids. Unmatched junction bases numbered 7, after V lost 6 bases and J lost 8 bases. The CDR3 region is CASSSGQGGEPQHF. In nucleotides, the CDR3 is TGTGCCAGCAGTTCTGGACAGGGGGGTGAGCCCCAGCATTTT.

There are a few counts of this clonotype. This chain links TRBV6-1 with TRBJ2-7; no firm D call. The CDR3 sequence is 13 residues long. Trimming left V 5 bases short and J 2 bases short, with 10 bases between. Germline lookup yields CDR1 MNHNS and CDR2 SASEGT. CDR3 amino acids: CASSTRPAYEQYF. In nucleotides, the CDR3 is TGTGCCAGCAGTACTCGACCGGCCTACGAGCAGTACTTC.

A few counts support this clonotype. This rearrangement joins TRBV29-1 to TRBJ1-1, with no clear D. The CDR3 is 11 residues long. The ends were cut back, 7 bases at V and 2 bases at J, with 8 bases in the middle. Per germline, CDR1 SQVTM and CDR2 ANQGSEA. CDR3 nucleotide sequence: TGCAGCGCTAGGATAAACACTGAAGCTTTCTTT. Protein: CSARINTEAFF.

The chain carries TRBV18 and TRBJ2-1; 8 nucleotides match TRBD1. This CDR3 contains 18 residues. Per germline, CDR1 KGHSH and CDR2 LQKENI. V dropped 0 bases and J dropped 0; count of bases not matched to a gene: 7. Here the CDR3 reads CASSPPNRDRSSYNEQFF. For the CDR3, the DNA is TGTGCCAGCTCACCACCGAACAGGGACAGGAGCTCCTACAATGAGCAGTTCTTC.